This T cell receptor beta chain was found in a study of CD8 T cells in Susac syndrome. CD8+ and CD4+ T cells were negatively isolated; TEMRA cells were FACS-enriched. Random hexamers primed reverse transcription of 0.5 to 1 ug RNA. A multiplex approach, immunoSEQ multiplex PCR, amplified TCR beta CDR3 across 54 Vbeta and 13 Jbeta. TCRdb re-analysed the immunoSEQ multiplex PCR reads in MiXCR, keeping a single row per CDR3 protein. This table has some 300,000 distinct CDR3 sequences, about 88% appearing once. Trimming took 6 bases from V and 7 from J, leaving 24 bases between them. The CDR3 is 16 residues long.

Sequenced input: CD8+ T cells from PBMCs. This chain joins TRBV23-1 and TRBJ1-2; D might be TRBD1 (5 bases). TRBV23-1 is labeled an ORF, and its function is uncertain. The TCR originated in a human donor with multiple sclerosis. This CDR3 is CASSPGHLGESGGYTF. For the CDR3, the DNA is TGCGCCAGCAGCCCCGGACACCTTGGGGAAAGTGGTGGCTACACCTTC.